The source of this T cell receptor beta chain is a study of regulatory T cells in long-lasting Graves disease (dated by TCRdb to the early 2020s). Broadly, across the study: Antithyroid drugs had been taken for less than 3 months by newly diagnosed Graves' disease patients. TCR sequencing covered some 13 persistent and around 20 newly diagnosed Graves' disease patients, 33 samples in total. The study was registered as a clinical trial and conducted in China. Peripheral blood TCR sequencing and RNA sequencing compared persistent Graves' disease patients with newly diagnosed Graves' disease patients.

The paper as a whole reports these results and caveats: Patients with persistent disease shared more public clonotypes (fewer than 3,000) than newly diagnosed patients did (approximately 1,000). Compared with newly diagnosed patients, persistent Graves' disease patients had lower TCR Shannon entropy and fewer highly expanded clones, which suggests clonal expansion. Preferential use of TRBV28, TRBJ1-2 and TRBJ2-5 was observed in persistent disease, whereas TRBV20-1 and TRBJ2-1 were favored in newly diagnosed disease. Only the TCR beta chain was sequenced and analyzed. The small sample size was acknowledged by the authors as a limitation that may reduce accuracy. Only peripheral blood was studied, because thyroid tissue, the primary lesion, was inaccessible.

The sample's time point label is to be understood as: newly diagnosed GD, antithyroid drugs for less than 3 months. RNA was extracted from PBMCs in TRIzol for both TCR sequencing and RNA sequencing. The diagnosis of Graves' disease was made according to American Thyroid Association guidelines. Patients for the study were recruited at an endocrinology department in Xi'an, China. From each patient, approximately 10 milliliters of peripheral blood was collected into an EDTA anticoagulant tube. Ficoll Paque Plus density gradient separation was used to isolate PBMCs, and no further T cell sorting was done. An Agilent 2100 Bioanalyzer and agarose gel were used to assess RNA quality, and a NanoDrop 2000 was used to measure RNA concentration. This clonotype occurred many times. The clone's antigen remains unknown. Per-base qualities were not stored, and no clone one base away is much larger. To prepare the library, multiplex PCR was applied. The reads were generated on an Illumina HiSeq 4000. To build TCR beta libraries, CDR3 regions were amplified by Arm-PCR using iRepertoire HTBI primers. Before sequencing, the PCR products went through gel purification. In the authors' own workflow: Across samples, around 62 TRBV and around 15 TRBJ segments were identified and used for gene usage analysis of CDR3 amino acid clonotypes. Filtered high-quality paired reads were merged into contigs using COPE and FqMerger. BLAST was used to align contigs to the IMGT TRBV, TRBD and TRBJ reference genes, and CDR3 was defined following IMGT. Highly expanded clones were defined as clonotypes with a frequency above 0.1%. Shannon entropy was used to measure repertoire diversity, and the Gini coefficient was used to measure V-J evenness. Clonotypes shared by more than one individual were considered public. In TCRdb, the public reads were trimmed at Q25 with fastp and aligned with MiXCR, with productive beta chains retained. Each record represents a unique CDR3 protein, reported with the most common genes and DNA among its rows. The V and J calls and clone size come from TCRdb's table, not from the authors' own analysis. The sample table contains some 600,000 distinct CDR3 sequences; only one count was recorded for roughly 15% of them. The top ten constitute 12% of the sample.

Sequences SGHVS (CDR1) and FQNEAQ (CDR2) are obtained from the germline V gene. From the cysteine up to the phenylalanine, the CDR3 has a length of 16 residues. Just CDR3 DNA is preserved here, 48 bases in frame from base 1. Deletion took 3 bases off V and 6 bases off J, with a span of 19 bases between the germline ends. These data were also reused for a study on T cells in Graves' hyperthyroidism and ophthalmopathy. That second publication adds: Stable Graves' hyperthyroidism was defined as the absence of progression to ophthalmopathy over 18 months of follow-up. Hyperthyroidism patients were newly diagnosed, had a disease duration of under 2 months, and were aged 18 to 65 years. Exclusion was applied to patients with uncontrolled infections, other autoimmune diseases, pregnancy or lactation. Diagnoses were established on the basis of clinical symptoms, serum thyroxine and TRAb, thyroid ultrasound, and orbital computed tomography. A first-round RT-PCR of the TCR CDR3 used the HTBI primer set with the Qiagen OneStep RT-PCR kit. Most expanded thyroid clonotypes (frequency above 0.001) were also detected in blood, a finding suggesting that blood repertoires may reflect thyroid immune responses. In cross-validation, a model built on a 13 V-J signature told ophthalmopathy apart from stable hyperthyroidism with approximately 90% sensitivity and roughly 81% specificity, and in testing the same model reached 80%/75%. During validation, the model predicted progression to ophthalmopathy a median of approximately 6 months ahead of onset, with around 65% sensitivity and around 73% specificity. TCR V-J signatures able to tell the groups apart were searched for in a discovery cohort of some 100 patients, of whom under 45 had Graves' ophthalmopathy and 57 had stable Graves' hyperthyroidism. Prospective prediction of ophthalmopathy was tested in an independent validation cohort consisting of 18 to 20 hyperthyroidism patients and some 17 patients who later progressed to ophthalmopathy. The roughly 94 discovery patients were randomly divided into training and test sets at a 7:3 ratio. In about 6 Graves' hyperthyroidism patients, the study also compared T-cell repertoires from thyroid tissue with T-cell repertoires from blood. Following sampling, methimazole starting at 30 mg daily was given to hyperthyroidism patients, and high-dose intravenous methylprednisolone was given to ophthalmopathy patients. Libraries were constructed in a second round of multiplex PCR, after which size selection and purification were carried out. The libraries were sequenced on an Illumina HiSeq2000 using paired-end 100 bp reads. SOAPnuke was used to process the raw data, removing reads that contained adapters or uncalled bases, had a mean Phred below 15, or lacked an exact match to the constant primer or identifier. High-quality paired reads were merged with COPE v1.2.5, and unique nucleotide sequences were defined as clonotypes. Clonotypes were aligned to IMGT TRBV, TRBD and TRBJ reference segments using MiTCR v1.1. The analysis was restricted to V-J combinations with a frequency above 0.0001, which together covered approximately 99% of the repertoires. A TCS score was defined as the ratio of F50 (clonal expansion) to E x V (chaos), with BLOSUM62-based TCRdist applied between CDR3 peptides within each V-J. Welch's t-statistics and random forest reduced 514 V-J features to around 14, which were used in a naive Bayes classifier (R e1071). Sample size was not statistically predetermined, and investigators were not blinded to group allocation. The paper reports TCR Vbeta CDR3 sequencing of approximately 130 peripheral blood samples: around 41 ophthalmopathy, fewer than 80 hyperthyroidism and 17 progressor patients.

The sample was peripheral blood mononuclear cells (PBMCs), taken at new diagnosis, from a patient treated with antithyroid drugs. The clonotype was recovered from a man between 18 and 35 years old with Graves disease. Donor details come from another sample of the same person, matched by shared clones. The chain joins TRBV7-8 to TRBJ2-3; TRBD2 is a possible D gene, resting on 5 matching bases. The CDR3 protein sequence reads: CASSFSVRRPGDTQYF. In nucleotide form, the sequence is TGTGCCAGCAGCTTCTCAGTCAGGAGGCCAGGCGATACGCAGTATTTT.